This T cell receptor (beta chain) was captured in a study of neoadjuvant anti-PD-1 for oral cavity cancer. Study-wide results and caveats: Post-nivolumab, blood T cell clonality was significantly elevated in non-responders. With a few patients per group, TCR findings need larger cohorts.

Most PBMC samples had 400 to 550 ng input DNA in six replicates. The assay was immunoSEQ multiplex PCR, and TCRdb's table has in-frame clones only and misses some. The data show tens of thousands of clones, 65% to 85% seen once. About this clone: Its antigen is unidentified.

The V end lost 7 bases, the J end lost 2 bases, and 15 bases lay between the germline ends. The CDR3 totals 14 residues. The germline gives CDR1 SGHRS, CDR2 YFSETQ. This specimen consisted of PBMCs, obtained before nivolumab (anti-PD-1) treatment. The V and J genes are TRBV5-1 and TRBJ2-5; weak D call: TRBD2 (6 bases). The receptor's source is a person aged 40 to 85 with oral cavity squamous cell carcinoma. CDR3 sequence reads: CASGLLLGQETQYF. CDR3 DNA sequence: TGCGCCAGCGGACTATTACTCGGACAAGAGACCCAGTACTTC.